This is a list of T cell receptor beta chains from one sample in a study of T cell repertoires in cytomegalovirus infection. From the reads, TCRdb called clonotypes with MiXCR, one entry per CDR3 protein. The data show more than 300,000 distinct CDR3 sequences, about 34% seen once. Their recognized antigens are unknown. The sequencing used cultured PBMCs, collected from culture after CMV antigen stimulation. Receptors originate from a human donor in good health (CMV status not recorded). Some clones in this sample may be carry-over from other donors' samples. Each CDR3 is given with its conserved first and last residue. A D gene is named only where the DNA matches it firmly. Clone size is given for some rows only: seen once, a few or many times, or a class if the clone is expanded.

V	D	size	J	CDR3	DNA
TRBV19	.	few	TRBJ1-1	CASRRVLDTEAFF	TGTGCCAGCCGTCGGGTATTGGACACTGAAGCTTTCTTT
TRBV19	.	.	TRBJ1-3	CASRPRGTGNTIYF	TGTGCCAGTAGGCCTAGGGGAACTGGAAACACCATATATTTT
TRBV19	.	.	TRBJ1-2	CASSIAAWRTVIYGYTF	TGTGCCAGTAGTATCGCCGCGTGGCGGACAGTGATCTATGGCTACACCTTC
TRBV7-4	TRBD1	many	TRBJ1-5	CASSEGKSRQGDNQPQHF	TGTGCCAGCAGCGAAGGGAAGTCTAGACAGGGAGACAATCAGCCCCAGCATTTT
TRBV6-5	.	few	TRBJ2-1	CASSYSRASYNEQFF	TGTGCCAGCAGTTACTCACGGGCCTCCTACAATGAGCAGTTCTTC
TRBV7-2	.	many	TRBJ2-3	CASSLRWSGSQTQYF	TGTGCCAGCAGCTTAAGGTGGTCCGGGAGCCAGACGCAGTATTTT
TRBV20-1	.	.	TRBJ2-1	CSASGALAHANEQFF	TGCAGTGCTAGTGGGGCGCTAGCGCATGCTAATGAGCAGTTCTTC
TRBV15	.	few	TRBJ2-2	CATSRDKMNGELFF	TGTGCCACCAGCAGAGATAAGATGAACGGGGAGCTGTTTTTT
TRBV29-1	.	.	TRBJ1-2	CSVEGFRGTGYTF	TGCAGCGTTGAAGGGTTTCGGGGGACGGGCTACACCTTC
TRBV13	.	many	TRBJ2-3	CASSTVPFTDTQYF	TGTGCCAGCAGCACCGTCCCTTTCACAGATACGCAGTATTTT
TRBV7-6	.	few	TRBJ2-7	CASSLKAESYEQYF	TGTGCCAGCAGCTTAAAGGCTGAGTCCTACGAGCAGTACTTC